The source of this T cell receptor (beta chain) is a study of cytomegalovirus exposure and HLA in healthy donors. Primers for the PCR totalled 60 Vbeta and 13 Jbeta. Only in-frame clones appear in the TCRdb table, and some are missing; sequencing was by immunoSEQ multiplex PCR. The data hold about 160,000 clones, with roughly 80% observed a single time. Points on this clone: Antigen: not known.

Notes on the study in general: Other equally common chains were less clonally expanded than HLA-associated TCR beta chains, a later analysis showed. An analysis done earlier found most TCR beta V segments productive about 90% or about 30% of the time. HLA alleles were associated with roughly 17,000 TCR beta sequences in a later analysis at 0.05 false discovery rate.

The CDR3 loop spans 13 amino acids. Germline values: CDR1 MDHEN, CDR2 SYDVKM. With V trimmed by 1 base and J by 7 bases, 1 base remained unmatched. The sample taken for sequencing was PBMCs. The source of this sequence is a male donor in good health and CMV-seronegative. The chain uses TRBV28 and TRBJ1-1; 9 bases line up with TRBD1. Written as DNA, the CDR3 is TGTGCCAGCAGTTTATTGGGACAGGGTGAAGCTTTCTTT. Protein sequence: CASSLLGQGEAFF.